The next 20 T cell receptor beta chains were all read from a single sample in a study of vaccination and CD4 T cells after COVID-19. Cultured CD4+ T-cell DNA underwent Oncomine TCR Beta short-read sequencing. A single record per CDR3 protein comes from TCRdb applying MiXCR to the PCR reads. The table has more than 15,000 distinct CDR3 sequences, approximately 60% seen once; the top ten hold under 6.5%. The antigens for these receptors are not known. Treatment noted: 10-day PBMC culture with coronavirus spike peptide pools or control peptides (ViraFEST assay). The specimen comprised CD4+ T cells from blood, cultured in vitro, sampled after SARS-CoV-2 vaccination. The receptors here all came from a human donor who had recovered from COVID-19.

The J gene is TRBJ1-6, the V gene TRBV6-1; D is perhaps TRBD1 (5 bases). Trimming cost V 6 bases and J 9 bases, with 9 bases left between them. CDR1 MNHNS and CDR2 SASEGT come from the germline V gene. This CDR3 comprises 12 residues. The CDR3 spells CASRPGASPLHF. The CDR3 DNA follows: TGTGCCAGCAGGCCCGGGGCTTCACCCCTCCACTTT.

This clonotype was seen a few times. J is TRBJ2-7 and V is TRBV20-1, with 14 bases aligning to TRBD2. Unmatched junction bases numbered 13, after V lost 4 bases and J lost 2 bases. The CDR3 is made up of 18 amino acids. CDR1 is DFQATT and CDR2 is SNEGSKA in the germline V gene (reference sequence). The DNA for the CDR3 is TGCAGTGCTACCCGACTAGCGGGAGGGCGGGCGGAAGCCTACGAGCAGTACTTC. Translation gives CSATRLAGGRAEAYEQYF.

This clonotype was recorded once. V usage is TRBV6-2 or TRBV6-3 and J usage is TRBJ1-6, with 10 positions matching TRBD1. The CDR3 extends over 16 amino acids. V was clipped by 5 bases and J by 6 bases; unmatched bases: 7. Germline CDR1 and CDR2: MNHEY and SVGEGT. The DNA of the CDR3 is TGTGCCAGCAGTCGAGGACAGGGGGTTACTAATTCACCCCTCCACTTT. Translation: CASSRGQGVTNSPLHF.

CDR3 bases: TGTGCCATCAGTGTCAGGGGGGACGGAGATACGCAGTATTTT. Amino acids: CAISVRGDGDTQYF. The chain is built from TRBV10-3 and TRBJ2-3; D is perhaps TRBD1 (7 bases). The CDR3 length is 14 residues. The V end lost 4 bases, the J end lost 5 bases, and 13 bases lay between the germline ends. Germline V gives CDR1 ENHRY, CDR2 SYGVKD.

This chain joins TRBV7-8 and TRBJ2-1, with TRBD2 identical over 8 bases. The CDR3 runs to 16 residues. The germline V gene has CDR1 SGHVS and CDR2 FQNEAQ. The trim removed 1 base at V and 12 bases at J, leaving 14 bases unmatched. CDR3 protein: CASSLGTGRASVRQFF. CDR3 bases: TGTGCCAGCAGCTTAGGTACCGGGAGGGCGTCCGTTCGGCAGTTCTTC.

This chain connects TRBV19 to TRBJ1-1, with TRBD1 as a possible D gene (6 bases). The CDR3 has 13 residues. The ends were cut back, 5 bases at V and 6 bases at J, with 13 bases in the middle. The germline V gene has CDR1 LNHDA and CDR2 SQIVND (reference sequence). Here the CDR3 DNA reads TGTGCCAGTAGTGTCGGGACACTTTCTGAAGCTTTCTTT. This encodes CASSVGTLSEAFF.

The chain combines TRBV6-1 with TRBJ1-1, with TRBD1 as a possible D gene (5 bases). The CDR3 contains 13 residues. Germline V gene sequence: CDR1 MNHNS, CDR2 SASEGT. V lost 7 bases and J lost 5, with 14 bases in between. In DNA form, the CDR3 reads TGTGCCAGCAATATCAGGGAAATGACTGAAGCTTTCTTT. Translation gives CASNIREMTEAFF.

This rearrangement joins TRBV2 to TRBJ2-7; D unresolved. CDR3 length: 12 residues. The V end lost 0 bases, the J end lost 4 bases, and 4 bases lay between the germline ends. Germline V CDR1 and CDR2: SNHLY, FYNNEI. The CDR3 here is CASSEALYEQYF. For the CDR3, the DNA is TGTGCCAGCAGTGAAGCGTTGTACGAGCAGTACTTC.

This chain joins TRBV15 and TRBJ1-6; D may be TRBD1 (6 bases). V was cut by 1 base and J by 10 bases, with 17 bases left in between. The CDR3 is made up of 16 amino acids. Germline lookup yields CDR1 LNHNV and CDR2 YYDKDF (reference sequence). Written as DNA, the CDR3 is TGTGCCACCAGCAGAGGAACAGGGAGCGTCCACTCACCCCTCCACTTT. Residues: CATSRGTGSVHSPLHF.

The chain has TRBV12-3 or TRBV12-4 and TRBJ1-1; 7 bases agree with TRBD1. Trimming took 1 base from V and 11 from J; bases not matched to a gene: 4. The CDR3 has 12 residues. The DNA for the CDR3 is TGTGCCAGCAGTTTAGGGGGACAGTCGGCTTTCTTT. Translating it yields CASSLGGQSAFF.

The V and J genes are TRBV28 and TRBJ1-1; D is unresolved. Per germline, CDR1 MDHEN and CDR2 SYDVKM. V shed 4 bases and J shed 1 base, with 10 bases lying between them. The CDR3 spans 14 residues. The CDR3 DNA sequence: TGTGCCAGCAGTTCGGGCGGTGAGAACACTGAAGCTTTCTTT. It translates to CASSSGGENTEAFF.

Only a few counts were recorded for this clonotype. J is TRBJ1-2 and V is TRBV27; D is perhaps TRBD1 (6 bases). V was shortened by 5 bases and J by 2 bases, with 9 bases between the two germline ends. Germline V gives CDR1 MNHEY, CDR2 SMNVEV (reference sequence). This CDR3 has 13 amino acids. As DNA, the CDR3 is TGTGCCAGCAGTCCACAGGGCAACTATGGCTACACCTTC. Its translation is CASSPQGNYGYTF.

The chain combines TRBV20-1 with TRBJ1-5, with 9 nucleotides matching TRBD1. The CDR3 has 13 residues. The J segment lost 10 bases and the V segment lost 4 bases, leaving 8 bases of the junction unmatched. CDR1 and CDR2 (germline): DFQATT, SNEGSKA (reference sequence). CDR3 sequence reads: CSATRTGESPQHF. CDR3 coding DNA: TGCAGTGCTACTAGGACAGGGGAATCTCCCCAGCATTTT.

The J gene is TRBJ2-2, the V gene TRBV6-1, with 15 bases lining up with TRBD2. V lost 7 bases to trimming and J lost 2 bases; unmatched junction nucleotides: 5. The length of the CDR3 is 17 residues. Germline CDR1 reads MNHNS; CDR2 reads SASEGT. As DNA, the CDR3 is TGTGCCAGCACCCCGGGACTAGCGGGAGGAAACACCGGGGAGCTGTTTTTT. Amino acid sequence: CASTPGLAGGNTGELFF.

This chain connects TRBV30 to TRBJ1-5, with D perhaps matching TRBD1 (5 bases). The CDR3 has 14 amino acids. Germline V gene sequence: CDR1 GTSNPN, CDR2 SVGIG (reference sequence). V lost 4 bases to trimming and J lost 6 bases, with 16 bases between them. The CDR3 loop reads CAWNNRGGGQPQHF. In DNA form, the CDR3 reads TGTGCCTGGAATAACCGGGGTGGGGGTCAGCCCCAGCATTTT.

The chain couples TRBV4-1 to TRBJ1-1; possibly TRBD1 for D (6 bases). CDR1 MGHRA and CDR2 YSYEKL come from the germline V gene. The CDR3 length is 15 residues. V lost 2 bases, J lost 8 bases, and 18 bases lay in between. DNA for the CDR3: TGCGCCAGCAGCCAACCGGGACAAACGATCGCCGAAGCTTTCTTT. It yields the protein CASSQPGQTIAEAFF.

The rearrangement joins TRBV20-1 to TRBJ2-1; D tentatively fits TRBD1 or TRBD2 (5 bases each). Germline loops: CDR1 DFQATT, CDR2 SNEGSKA (reference sequence). Deletions cut 7 bases from V and 2 bases from J, with 15 bases between. The CDR3 runs 14 residues. The CDR3 reads CSGRRDLTYNEQFF. CDR3 nucleotides: TGCAGTGGGCGCCGGGACCTTACCTACAATGAGCAGTTCTTC.

This clonotype was observed a few times. The J gene is TRBJ1-4, the V gene TRBV20-1, with D hard to call. V lost 6 bases, J lost 4 bases, and 15 bases lay in between. The CDR3 is 14 amino acids. Germline V gene data show CDR1 as DFQATT and CDR2 as SNEGSKA (reference sequence). The CDR3 nucleotides are TGCAGTGCCCTGATACAGACCGATAATGAAAAACTGTTTTTT. Encoded protein: CSALIQTDNEKLFF.

This clonotype has more than one count but fewer than ten. The chain joins TRBV6-5 to TRBJ2-2, with D perhaps TRBD1 or TRBD2 (5 bases each). The CDR3 covers 17 residues. Germline CDR1 reads MNHEY; CDR2 reads SVGAGI. Trimming removed 6 bases from V and 1 base from J, with 18 bases in between. The CDR3 DNA is TGTGCCAGCAGCTACCAGAAAGGGACGCAGAACACCGGGGAGCTGTTTTTT. Residues: CASSYQKGTQNTGELFF.

The rearrangement joins TRBV19 to TRBJ1-5; no firm D call. V gave up 7 bases and J gave up 2 bases, with 6 bases separating them. Germline V lookup: CDR1 LNHDA, CDR2 SQIVND (reference sequence). This CDR3 is built from 12 residues. The CDR3: CASTLGNQPQHF. The DNA of the CDR3 is TGTGCCAGTACATTGGGCAATCAGCCCCAGCATTTT.